This T cell receptor (beta chain) stems from a study of shared clonotypes between healthy human individuals. General study results and limits: Sampling included only blood; tissue repertoires likely differ. Despite large depth, rarefaction showed incomplete sorted-subset sequencing.

Clones were read by immunoSEQ multiplex PCR, and TCRdb kept only the in-frame ones, dropping some. The sample holds some 2 million clones; 85% to 95% are singletons and the top ten take more than 0.9%. V shed 0 bases and J 6 bases; nucleotides not matched to a gene: 2. The CDR3 sequence is 13 residues long. Germline CDR1 and CDR2: SGHTA and FQGNSA. Terminally differentiated effector memory CD45RA+ cells were excluded by CCR7 positive selection of CD45RO-negative cells. About this clone: Its antigen is undetermined.

This chain links TRBV7-2 with TRBJ2-7, with 7 nucleotides matching TRBD2. The sequenced sample was naive CD8+ T cells sorted from blood. This TCR derives from a man younger than 30 in good health. The CDR3 nucleotides are TGTGCCAGCAGCTTAGCCCCGGGGGGCGAGCAGTACTTC. It translates to CASSLAPGGEQYF. Variable domain in full (rest from reference TRBV7-2 and TRBJ2-7): GAGVSQSPSNKVTEKGKDVELRCDPISGHTALYWYRQSLGQGLEFLIYFQGNSAPDKSGLPSDRFSAERTGGSVSTLTIQRTQQEDSAVYLCASSLAPGGEQYFGPGTRLTVT.